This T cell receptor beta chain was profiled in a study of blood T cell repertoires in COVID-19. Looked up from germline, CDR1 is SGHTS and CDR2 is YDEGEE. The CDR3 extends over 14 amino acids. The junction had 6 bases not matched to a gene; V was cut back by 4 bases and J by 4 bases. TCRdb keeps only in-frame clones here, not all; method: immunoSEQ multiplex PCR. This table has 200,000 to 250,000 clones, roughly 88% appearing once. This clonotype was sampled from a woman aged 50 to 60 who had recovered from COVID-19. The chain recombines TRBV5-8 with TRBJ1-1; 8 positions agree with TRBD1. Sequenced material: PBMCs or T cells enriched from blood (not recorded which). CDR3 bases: TGTGCCAGCAGCCTCAGGGGGCAGGGCACTGAAGCTTTCTTT. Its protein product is CASSLRGQGTEAFF.